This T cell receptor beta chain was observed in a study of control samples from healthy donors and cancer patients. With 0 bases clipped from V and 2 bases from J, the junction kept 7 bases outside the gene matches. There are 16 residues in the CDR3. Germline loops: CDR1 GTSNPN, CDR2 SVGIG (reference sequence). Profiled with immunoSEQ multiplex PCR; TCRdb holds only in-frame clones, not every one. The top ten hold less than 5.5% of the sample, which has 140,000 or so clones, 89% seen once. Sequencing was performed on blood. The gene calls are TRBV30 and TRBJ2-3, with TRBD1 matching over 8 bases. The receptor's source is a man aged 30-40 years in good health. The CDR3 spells CAWSVGRGRSTDTQYF. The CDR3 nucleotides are TGTGCCTGGAGTGTGGGCAGGGGGCGATCCACAGATACGCAGTATTTT.